This TCR beta chain was documented in a study of blood T cells in healthy people across ages. About the research overall: Every two T cells gave about one barcoded beta molecule via template switching. Findings and limits, study-wide: Roughly linearly, TCR beta diversity per million T cells fell as age increased. More naive CD4+ cells and higher diversity marked long-lived donors relative to aged donors. CMV infection status of these donors was not known.

Germline assignment: CDR1 SGHDT and CDR2 YYEEEE. The CDR3 consists of 13 residues. About this clonotype: The antigen remains undetermined. At one boundary the junction diverges from the germline segment, which might be a read error.

The use of a sample-barcoded 5' primer and a J-beta primer mix characterized a second PCR of roughly 7 to 11 cycles. Via MiXCR, TCRdb re-called the 5' RACE reads, giving one row per CDR3 protein. The sample has around 1.7 million distinct CDR3 sequences, 28% seen once. The sample consisted of blood. The origin of this receptor is a woman in her thirties in good health. The rearrangement joins TRBV5-6 to TRBJ1-6; possible D gene TRBD1, 5 bases. As DNA, the CDR3 is TGTACCAGTCAGGACAAATATAATTCACCCCTCCACTTT. It specifies CTSQDKYNSPLHF. The whole variable domain, filled in from reference TRBV5-6 and TRBJ1-6, reads DAGVTQSPTHLIKTRGQQVTLRCSPKSGHDTVSWYQQALGQGPQFIFQYYEEEERQRGNFPDRFSGHQFPNYSSELNVNALLLGDSALYLCTSQDKYNSPLHFGNGTRLTVT.